Reported below is one T cell receptor beta chain. This sample stems from a study of blood T cell repertoires in COVID-19. Study at large: The origin of the acute and convalescent COVID-19 samples was the United States, Italy and Spain. From T cells, B-cell-depleted T cells, or PBMCs came the material, which was cDNA or gDNA.

The junction had 18 bases not matched to a gene; V was cut back by 4 bases and J by 1 base. CDR3 length: 19 residues. CDR1 is SGHDT and CDR2 is YYEEEE in the germline V gene. Per the original methods: Scientists estimated how many nucleated cells there were by amplifying reference gene primers. This table comes from immunoSEQ multiplex PCR, and its TCRdb copy is limited to in-frame clones, with some not included. For V, J and clone size, that table is used; D and trimming come from the DNA. Altogether roughly 77,000 clones are present, 85% to 90% being singletons, with the ten largest covering more than 6.5%.

What was sequenced was peripheral blood. The TCR sequence derives from a woman aged 80 or older with active COVID-19. The V gene is TRBV5-6, the J gene TRBJ2-5, with 8 positions matching TRBD1. CDR3 region: CASSPGTGQRWGFQETQYF. The CDR3 bases are TGTGCCAGCAGCCCCGGGACAGGACAACGGTGGGGATTCCAAGAGACCCAGTACTTC.